This entry is about one T cell receptor (beta chain). The target of this receptor is not known. The input lacks base qualities; no much larger clone sits a single base away. At study entry, a tuberculin skin test and the QuantiFERON-TB GOLD In-Tube IGRA were used to screen adolescents for latent tuberculosis infection. Immunosequencing of unsorted cryopreserved PBMC covered, on average, about 91,000 T cells per clinical donor. Eleven high schools in the Worcester region of the Western Cape, South Africa, served as enrollment sites for adolescents aged 12 to 18 years. Some ten M. tuberculosis-infected adolescents and roughly ten uninfected adolescents, matched for age and sex, were selected. For the adolescents, PBMC were isolated by density centrifugation from freshly drawn heparinized blood and then cryopreserved. The data were obtained in a study of T cells in tuberculosis listed by TCRdb under 2018. In terms of the full investigation: To characterize T cells specific for the mycobacterial lipid antigen glucose monomycolate (GMM), the study used CD1B tetramers together with high-throughput TCR immunosequencing. A South African clinical cohort compared IGRA-negative adolescents, IGRA-positive adolescents with latent tuberculosis and adults with active tuberculosis, ten per group.

TCR libraries were generated with the immunoSEQ multiplex PCR assay, using TCR-beta and/or TCR-alpha/delta assays for each sample. The Illumina high-throughput platform was used to sequence the amplified TCR libraries. On the authors' methods: Clustering and dimensionality reduction relied on pairwise TCRdist distances among GMM-specific receptors from T cells that were either sorted ex vivo or expanded in vitro. Each clinical repertoire was assigned a mean NN-distance score, defined as the average TCRdist to the nearest 10% of tetramer-positive reference sequences. To compute GEM TCR motif frequency, the fraction of unique TCRs matching known GEM sequences by V/J usage and CDR3 length was calculated. Linear discriminant analysis with leave-one-out cross-validation, implemented in scikit-learn, was used to classify active tuberculosis. The source is immuneACCESS, and TCRdb retained only in-frame sequences with V and J called. Part of the clones is not carried over; for the studies checked, unresolved V genes explain less than half of this, and the remainder is unexplained. Clonal size and the V and J genes are those of that table, whereas D and trimming came from the DNA. For this sample there are 30,000 to 35,000 clones; around 96% appear just once. Approximately 5.8% of the sample goes to the ten largest clones.

Findings and caveats that apply to the study as a whole: The smaller NN-distances in active tuberculosis patients were driven in part by shorter CDR3-alpha lengths, while the difference seen for TCR-beta was not statistically significant. Clinical samples were selected based on which cryopreserved specimens were available, and the active tuberculosis cases were adults whereas the controls were adolescents. Smaller mean NN-distances to GMM-specific TCRs were observed in active tuberculosis TCR-alpha repertoires than in IGRA-negative controls, suggesting clonal expansion of GMM-specific TCRs. Using GEM motif frequencies, a classifier achieved about 65% accuracy, whereas a classifier built on the diverse GMM-specific repertoire got to approximately 90% accuracy (AUROC around 0.88).

From cysteine to phenylalanine, the CDR3 is 14 amino acids long. Just CDR3 DNA is preserved here, 42 bases in frame from base 1. V and J are truncated by 0 bases and 6 bases respectively, leaving an intervening sequence of 11 bases. CDR1 and CDR2, looked up from the germline V gene, are SGHAT and FQNNGV. The sequenced sample consisted of PBMCs. The chain is encoded by TRBV11-2 joined to TRBJ1-2; the D gene is not confidently resolved. The TCR sequence derives from a donor aged 10-35 years with latent tuberculosis or without tuberculosis infection. The DNA sequence is given as TGTGCCAGCAGCTTAGAGAGTGGTTCGGATGGCTACACCTTC. This sequence encodes CASSLESGSDGYTF.